The clone carrying this T cell receptor beta chain was found once. The Seattle patients, enrolled during active infection, were followed longitudinally. The record originates from a study of blood T cell repertoires in COVID-19. Study background: The origin of the acute and convalescent COVID-19 samples was the United States, Italy and Spain. PBMCs, B-cell-depleted T cells, or T cells provided the cDNA or gDNA that made up the material.

Study processing details: From reference gene primer amplification, estimates of nucleated cell counts were derived. Sequencing was performed with immunoSEQ multiplex PCR; in TCRdb, only in-frame clones are kept and a portion is missing. The V and J calls and clone size come from that table; D and trimming were worked out from the DNA. There are around 430,000 clones in the sample; about 91% occur only once, and roughly 12% lies in the top ten. The sequencing input was peripheral blood. The clonotype was recovered from a woman between 50 and 59 years old with COVID-19, enrolled during active disease.

CDR3 sequence (DNA): TGTGCCAGCAGCGTCTTTAGGGGCACCGGGGAGCTGTTTTTT. Protein product: CASSVFRGTGELFF. The V call is TRBV9, the J call TRBJ2-2, with a possible D match to TRBD1 (5 bases). This CDR3 spans 14 amino acids. The germline V gene has CDR1 SGDLS and CDR2 YYNGEE. V lost 2 bases to trimming and J lost 4 bases, with 9 bases between them.